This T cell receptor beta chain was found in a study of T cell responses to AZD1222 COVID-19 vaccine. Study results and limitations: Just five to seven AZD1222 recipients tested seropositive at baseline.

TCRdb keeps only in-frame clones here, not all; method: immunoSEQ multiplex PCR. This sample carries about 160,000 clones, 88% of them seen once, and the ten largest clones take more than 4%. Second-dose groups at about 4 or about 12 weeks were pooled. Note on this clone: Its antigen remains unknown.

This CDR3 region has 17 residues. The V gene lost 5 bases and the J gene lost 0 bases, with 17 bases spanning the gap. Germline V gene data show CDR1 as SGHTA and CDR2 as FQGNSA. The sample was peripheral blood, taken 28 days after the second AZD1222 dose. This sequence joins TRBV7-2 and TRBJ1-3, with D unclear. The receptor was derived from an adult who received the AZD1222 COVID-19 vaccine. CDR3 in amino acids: CASSKAGVTSSGNTIYF. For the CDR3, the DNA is TGTGCCAGCAGCAAGGCCGGCGTGACAAGCTCTGGAAACACCATATATTTT.